This T cell receptor (beta chain) was recovered during a study of neurological immune-mediated disorders. Notes on the study in general: None of the CDR3 amino acid sequences found in expanded clones was shared across subjects. This suggests that the TCR-beta repertoires were private in all groups.

This clonotype was seen many times. Its antigen remains unknown. The CDR3 covers 17 residues. Germline V lookup: CDR1 MGHRA, CDR2 YSYEKL. Trimming at V came to 4 bases and at J to 2 bases, leaving 11 bases not matched to a gene. PBMCs stored at -80 C, numbering 2 million, were the origin of the unsorted libraries. The cDNA was generated through 5'RACE incorporating 10-nucleotide random UMIs. Over 160 million TCR-beta sequences from 15-18 subjects were obtained in each sequencing run. One entry per CDR3 protein results from TCRdb running MiXCR on the 5' RACE reads. The data hold roughly 70,000 distinct CDR3 sequences, with around 3.9% observed a single time.

The source material was PBMCs. The receptor was derived from a young man with multiple sclerosis. V and J are TRBV4-1 and TRBJ2-1; TRBD2 matches 7 bases. Written as DNA, the CDR3 is TGCGCCAGCAGCCTCCCAAGATTGCGGGGGACCTACAATGAGCAGTTCTTC. Translating gives CASSLPRLRGTYNEQFF.